This entry concerns a single T cell receptor (beta chain). The antigen is not known. The study co-extracted DNA and RNA from around 20-30 mg of unsorted bulk tissue. The patients carried chronic HBV infection and had received no treatment. cDNA specific to TCR beta was made from around 470 ng of total RNA, with a constant-region primer employed for priming. For TCR beta, libraries were produced by three nested multiplex PCR rounds using slightly modified ARM-PCR. Use of TRBV1-TRBV30 forward primers with a C-beta reverse primer characterized the first two PCR rounds, which lasted roughly 11 cycles each. TCRdb reprocessed the multiplex PCR reads with MiXCR, giving one entry per CDR3 protein. The sample records about 37,000 distinct CDR3 sequences, 75% being singletons. These data are taken from a study of tumor-infiltrating lymphocytes in primary liver carcinoma. Across the study: Samples returned roughly 3.65 to 7.5 million productive TCRbeta reads each. Read depth did not differ significantly between tissue types.

Study results and limitations: Tumor region pairs showed greater overlap than either tumor-adjacent or tumor-blood pairs did. Tumor top-250-clone fraction significantly exceeded that of blood (p = 0.039).

Germline CDR1 and CDR2: SGHVS and FQNEAQ. The CDR3 length is 14 residues. The specimen was tumor-adjacent normal liver tissue. The TCR sequence derives from a man aged 35 to 55 with primary liver carcinoma and hepatitis B virus infection. The gene calls are TRBV7-8 and TRBJ2-3, with D perhaps matching TRBD2 (5 bases). The CDR3 region has the DNA TGTGGCAGTAGCTCCGACTGGTACGAGGGTACGCAGTATTTT. Amino acid sequence: CGSSSDWYEGTQYF.